This T cell receptor (beta chain) came from a study of blood T cell repertoires in COVID-19. Study at large: COVID-19 samples from acute and convalescent phases originated in the United States, Italy and Spain.

CDR3 length: 12 residues. The germline V gene has CDR1 LNHDA and CDR2 SQIVND (reference sequence). With V trimmed by 11 bases and J by 7 bases, 8 bases remained unmatched. Using immunoSEQ multiplex PCR, the repertoire was profiled, and TCRdb retains in-frame clones only, with some absent. This sample yields about 99,000 clones, of which 84% are seen a single time; around 2% belongs to the top ten. The chain employs TRBV19 and TRBJ1-2; 9 positions agree with TRBD1. The sample was peripheral blood. This TCR was sampled from a man in his 70s with active or convalescent COVID-19. CDR3 sequence (DNA): TGTGCCGCCCGGGACAGGGAATCTGGCTACACCTTC. Its protein is CAARDRESGYTF.